The 5 T cell receptor beta chains reported below all come from one sample, sequenced in a study of T cell responses to AZD1222 COVID-19 vaccine (dated by TCRdb to the early 2020s). The method was the immunoSEQ multiplex PCR assay. This immuneACCESS table, as held by TCRdb, lists in-frame sequences with V and J called but not all clones. Of the missing ones, under half trace to an unresolved V gene in checked studies; the others have no known cause. Across this sample there are under 85,000 clones, with approximately 85% seen only once. Of the sample, about 5% is held by the ten largest clones. Read against the paper, the sample's time point label means: baseline before first vaccination. The treatment or condition label of this sample denotes: meningococcal conjugate vaccine given as trial control. The starting material was peripheral blood, obtained on day 0 of MenACWY control vaccination. Source of these receptors: an adult in good health.

This chain uses TRBV28 with TRBJ2-1, with 13 nucleotides matching TRBD2. Per the germline V gene, CDR1 is MDHEN and CDR2 is SYDVKM. Trimming at V came to 8 bases and at J to 9 bases, leaving 10 bases not matched to a gene. This CDR3 is built from 15 residues. The CDR3 DNA reads TGTGCCAGCTCCCTTTGGACTAGCGGGGGTAGTGAGCAGTTCTTC. Amino acid sequence: CASSLWTSGGSEQFF. Using reference TRBV28 and TRBJ2-1 for the parts outside the CDR3, the full variable domain is DVKVTQSSRYLVKRTGEKVFLECVQDMDHENMFWYRQDPGLGLRLIYFSYDVKMKEKGDIPEGYSVSREKKERFSLILESASTNQTSMYLCASSLWTSGGSEQFFGPGTRLTVL.

The chain recombines TRBV6-5 with TRBJ1-1; 8 nucleotides align to TRBD1. J was trimmed by 3 bases and V by 6 bases; bases with no gene match: 9. From germline, CDR1 is MNHEY and CDR2 SVGAGI. The CDR3 spans 15 residues. The CDR3 nucleotides are TGTGCCAGCAGCCCCGGCAGGGGGCGCGACACTGAAGCTTTCTTT. This translates into CASSPGRGRDTEAFF.

V is TRBV6-5 and J is TRBJ1-1; D gene uncertain. Looked up from germline, CDR1 is MNHEY and CDR2 is SVGAGI. Deletions cut 8 bases from V and 4 bases from J, with 8 bases between. This CDR3 region has 11 residues. CDR3 sequence reads: CASYGPTEAFF. CDR3 sequence (DNA): TGTGCCAGCTACGGACCCACTGAAGCTTTCTTT.

The chain recombines TRBV5-8 with TRBJ2-7; tentatively, D is TRBD1 (6 bases). CDR3 length: 15 residues. V lost 6 bases to trimming and J lost 4 bases, with 20 bases between them. Per the germline V gene, CDR1 is SGHTS and CDR2 is YDEGEE. CDR3: CASTEIGGLAYEQYF. DNA of the CDR3: TGTGCCAGCACCGAAATAGGGGGTTTAGCGTACGAGCAGTACTTC.

V usage is TRBV7-2 and J usage is TRBJ2-1, with no clear D. Germline V gives CDR1 SGHTA, CDR2 FQGNSA. Trimming pared 3 bases from V and 6 bases from J, leaving 12 bases between. The CDR3 is made up of 14 amino acids. The CDR3 DNA reads as TGTGCCAGCAGCTTTTCTGCGGTGGTCAATGAGCAGTTCTTC. Protein product: CASSFSAVVNEQFF.